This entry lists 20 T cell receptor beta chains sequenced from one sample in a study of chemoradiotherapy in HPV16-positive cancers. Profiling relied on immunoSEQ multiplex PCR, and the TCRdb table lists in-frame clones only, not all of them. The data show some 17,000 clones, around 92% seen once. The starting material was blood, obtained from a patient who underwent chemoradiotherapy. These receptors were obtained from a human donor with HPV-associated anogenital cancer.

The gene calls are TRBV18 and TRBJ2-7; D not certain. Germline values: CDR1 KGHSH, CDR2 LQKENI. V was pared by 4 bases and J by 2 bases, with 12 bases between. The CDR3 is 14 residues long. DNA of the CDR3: TGTGCCAGCTCACTTGGCGCGGCGACCTACGAGCAGTACTTC. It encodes CASSLGAATYEQYF. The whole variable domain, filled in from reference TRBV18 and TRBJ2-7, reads NAGVMQNPRHLVRRRGQEARLRCSPMKGHSHVYWYRQLPEEGLKFMVYLQKENIIDESGMPKERFSAEFPKEGPSILRIQQVVRGDSAAYFCASSLGAATYEQYFGPGTRLTVT.

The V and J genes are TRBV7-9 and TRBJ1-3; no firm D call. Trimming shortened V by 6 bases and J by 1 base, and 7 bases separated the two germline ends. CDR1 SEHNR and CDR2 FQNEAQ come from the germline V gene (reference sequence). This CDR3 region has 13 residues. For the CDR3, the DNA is TGTGCCAGCAGTGGGTATTCTGGAAACACCATATATTTT. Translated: CASSGYSGNTIYF.

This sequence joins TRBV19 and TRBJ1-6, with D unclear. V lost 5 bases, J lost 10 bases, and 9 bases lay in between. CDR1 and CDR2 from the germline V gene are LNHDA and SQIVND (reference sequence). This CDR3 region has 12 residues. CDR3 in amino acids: CASSLGNSPLHF. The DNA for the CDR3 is TGTGCCAGTAGTCTGGGAAACTCACCCCTCCACTTT.

In DNA, the CDR3 is TGTGCCATCAGTGAGGGGGGGGAGCCGAACACTGAAGCTTTCTTT. Its translation is CAISEGGEPNTEAFF. The chain is built from TRBV10-3 and TRBJ1-1; the D gene is possibly TRBD1 (5 bases). The germline CDR1 and CDR2 sequences are ENHRY and SYGVKD. This CDR3 is 15 amino acids long. V lost 2 bases and J lost 1, with 11 bases in between.

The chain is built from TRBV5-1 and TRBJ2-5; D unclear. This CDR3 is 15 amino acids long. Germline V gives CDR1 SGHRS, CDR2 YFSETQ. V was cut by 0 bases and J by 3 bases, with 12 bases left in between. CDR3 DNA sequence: TGCGCCAGCAGCTTGGTCTCCAGGCAAGAAGAGACCCAGTACTTC. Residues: CASSLVSRQEETQYF.

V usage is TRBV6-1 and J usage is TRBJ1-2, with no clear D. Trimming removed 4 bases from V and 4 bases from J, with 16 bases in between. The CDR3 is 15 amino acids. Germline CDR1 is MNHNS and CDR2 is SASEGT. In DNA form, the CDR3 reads TGTGCCAGCAGTGGACTGTTCACGAAGTCCTATGGCTACACCTTC. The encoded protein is CASSGLFTKSYGYTF.

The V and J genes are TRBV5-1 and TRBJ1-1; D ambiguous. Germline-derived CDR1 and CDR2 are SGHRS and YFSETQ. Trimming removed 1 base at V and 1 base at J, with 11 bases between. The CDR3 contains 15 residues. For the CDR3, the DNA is TGCGCCAGCAGCTTGCTAGGGATAAAGAACACTGAAGCTTTCTTT. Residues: CASSLLGIKNTEAFF.

The CDR3 nucleotides read TGTGCCTCAGCCACGGGGGGCTACACCGGGGAGCTGTTTTTT. This translates into CASATGGYTGELFF. The chain carries TRBV19 and TRBJ2-2; possibly TRBD2 for D (7 bases). Deletions cut 11 bases from V and 3 bases from J, with 16 bases between. Germline V CDR1 and CDR2: LNHDA, SQIVND (reference sequence). The CDR3 spans 14 residues.

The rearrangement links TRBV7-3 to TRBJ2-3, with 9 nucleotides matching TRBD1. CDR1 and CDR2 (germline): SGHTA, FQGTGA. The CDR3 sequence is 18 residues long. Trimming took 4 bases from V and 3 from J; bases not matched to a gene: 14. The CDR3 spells CASSSTGGALGRTDTQYF. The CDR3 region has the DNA TGTGCCAGCAGCTCCACAGGGGGCGCATTGGGAAGAACAGATACGCAGTATTTT. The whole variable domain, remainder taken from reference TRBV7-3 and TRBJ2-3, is GAGVSQTPSNKVTEKGKYVELRCDPISGHTALYWYRQSLGQGPEFLIYFQGTGAADDSGLPNDRFFAVRPEGSVSTLKIQRTERGDSAVYLCASSSTGGALGRTDTQYFGPGTRLTVL.

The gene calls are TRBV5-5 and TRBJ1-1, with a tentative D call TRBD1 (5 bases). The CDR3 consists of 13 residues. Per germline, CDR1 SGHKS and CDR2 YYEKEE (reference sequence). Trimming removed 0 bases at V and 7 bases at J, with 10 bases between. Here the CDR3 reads CASSLAGFSEAFF. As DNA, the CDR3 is TGTGCCAGCAGCTTGGCAGGGTTCAGTGAAGCTTTCTTT.

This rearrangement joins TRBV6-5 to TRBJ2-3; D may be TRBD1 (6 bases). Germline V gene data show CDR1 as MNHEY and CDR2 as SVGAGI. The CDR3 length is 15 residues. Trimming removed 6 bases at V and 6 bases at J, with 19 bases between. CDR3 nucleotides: TGTGCCAGCAGCAACCGGGACATCGGTTCTGATACGCAGTATTTT. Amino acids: CASSNRDIGSDTQYF.

CDR3 DNA sequence: TGTGCCAGCGCCCTGGGACAGGGGTATGGTGTCGGAAACACCATATATTTT. Residues: CASALGQGYGVGNTIYF. The V gene is TRBV7-8, the J gene TRBJ1-3; 10 nucleotides line up with TRBD1. This CDR3 comprises 17 residues. Unmatched junction bases numbered 14, after V lost 8 bases and J lost 4 bases. Germline CDR1 is SGHVS and CDR2 is FQNEAQ.

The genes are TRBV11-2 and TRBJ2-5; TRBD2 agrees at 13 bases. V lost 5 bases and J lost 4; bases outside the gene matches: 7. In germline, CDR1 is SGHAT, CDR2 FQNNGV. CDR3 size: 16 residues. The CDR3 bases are TGTGCCAGCAGCCCCACCAGACTAGCGGGAGGAGAGACCCAGTACTTC. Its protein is CASSPTRLAGGETQYF.

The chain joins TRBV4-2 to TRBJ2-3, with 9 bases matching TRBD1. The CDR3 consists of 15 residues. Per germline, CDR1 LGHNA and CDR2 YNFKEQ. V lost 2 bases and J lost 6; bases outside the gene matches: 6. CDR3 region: CASSQSTGGFDTQYF. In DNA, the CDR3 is TGTGCCAGCAGCCAATCGACAGGGGGGTTCGATACGCAGTATTTT.

This chain's CDR3 is CATSRDLGPGNTIYF. CDR3 nucleotide sequence: TGTGCCACCAGCAGAGATTTGGGTCCTGGAAACACCATATATTTT. The chain is built from TRBV15 and TRBJ1-3; D is undetermined. CDR3 length equals 15 residues. From germline, CDR1 is LNHNV and CDR2 YYDKDF (reference sequence). Trimming took 0 bases from V and 2 from J, leaving 8 bases between them. The full variable domain, with the rest looked up from reference TRBV15 and TRBJ1-3, is DAMVIQNPRYQVTQFGKPVTLSCSQTLNHNVMYWYQQKSSQAPKLLFHYYDKDFNNEADTPDNFQSRRPNTSFCFLDIRSPGLGDTAMYLCATSRDLGPGNTIYFGEGSWLTVV.

This chain's CDR3 is CASSYSKGSSGNTIYF. The CDR3 nucleotides read TGTGCCAGCAGTTACTCGAAAGGGAGCTCTGGAAACACCATATATTTT. The chain employs TRBV6-5 and TRBJ1-3, with no clear D. Trimming pared 0 bases from V and 0 bases from J, leaving 9 bases between. This CDR3 is 16 amino acids long. The germline gives CDR1 MNHEY, CDR2 SVGAGI.

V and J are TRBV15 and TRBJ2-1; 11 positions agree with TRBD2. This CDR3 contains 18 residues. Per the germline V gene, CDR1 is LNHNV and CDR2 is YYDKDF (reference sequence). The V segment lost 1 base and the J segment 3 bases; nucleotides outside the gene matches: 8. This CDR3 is CATSRVAPGLAVYNEQFF. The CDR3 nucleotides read TGTGCCACCAGCAGAGTCGCTCCGGGACTAGCGGTCTACAATGAGCAGTTCTTC.

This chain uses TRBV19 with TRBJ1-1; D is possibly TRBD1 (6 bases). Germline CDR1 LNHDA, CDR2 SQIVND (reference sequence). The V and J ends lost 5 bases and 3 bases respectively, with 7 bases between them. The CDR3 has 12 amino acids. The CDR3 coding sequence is TGTGCCAGTAGTGACAGGTACACTGAAGCTTTCTTT. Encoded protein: CASSDRYTEAFF.

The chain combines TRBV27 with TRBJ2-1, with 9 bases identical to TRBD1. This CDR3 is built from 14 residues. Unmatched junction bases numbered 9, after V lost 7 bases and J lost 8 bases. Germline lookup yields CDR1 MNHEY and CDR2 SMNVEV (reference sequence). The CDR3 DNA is TGTGCCAGCAAACCGGGACAGGGCCGTTATGAGCAGTTCTTC. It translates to CASKPGQGRYEQFF.

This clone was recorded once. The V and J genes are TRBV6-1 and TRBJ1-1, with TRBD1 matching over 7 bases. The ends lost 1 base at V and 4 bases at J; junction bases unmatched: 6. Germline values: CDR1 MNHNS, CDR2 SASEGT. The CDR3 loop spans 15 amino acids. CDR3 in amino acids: CASSEGGGLGTEAFF. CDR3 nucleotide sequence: TGTGCCAGCAGTGAAGGAGGGGGCTTGGGCACTGAAGCTTTCTTT.